Below are 23 T cell receptor beta chains sequenced from a single sample in a study of radiotherapy plus CTLA-4 blockade in lung cancer (dated by TCRdb to between 2017 and 2018). The method was the immunoSEQ multiplex PCR assay. TCRdb provides this immuneACCESS table in a form limited to in-frame rearrangements. Some clones are lacking; in checked studies, under half of them reflect an unresolved V gene, and why the rest are absent is not known. For this sample there are 95,000 to 150,000 clones; 70% to 90% appear just once. The ten largest make up just under 7% of the sample. Sequences were derived from peripheral blood, sampled from a patient treated with radiotherapy plus ipilimumab. These receptor sequences come from a human donor with non-small cell lung cancer that progressed on radiotherapy plus ipilimumab.

The chain has TRBV19 and TRBJ2-1; 7 bases fit TRBD2. The V gene's germline CDR1 is LNHDA and CDR2 SQIVND (reference sequence). The CDR3 loop spans 17 amino acids. The ends lost 5 bases at V and 11 bases at J; junction bases unmatched: 21. The CDR3 here is CASSSLREGGRTAKQFF. The CDR3 DNA reads as TGTGCCAGTAGTTCCCTCCGTGAGGGCGGGAGAACCGCGAAGCAGTTCTTC.

The rearrangement joins TRBV27 to TRBJ2-2; weak D call: TRBD1 (5 bases). The CDR3 loop spans 13 amino acids. The V gene lost 8 bases and the J gene lost 1 base, with 8 bases spanning the gap. Germline V gene sequence: CDR1 MNHEY, CDR2 SMNVEV (reference sequence). The CDR3 DNA follows: TGTGCCAGCGGGGCGGAGAACACCGGGGAGCTGTTTTTT. Residues: CASGAENTGELFF.

V is TRBV5-4 and J is TRBJ1-1, with 8 bases identical to TRBD1. The CDR3 totals 14 residues. Germline values: CDR1 SGHNT, CDR2 YYREEE (reference sequence). After removal of 2 bases from V and 3 bases from J, the junction contained 3 bases not matched to a gene. The CDR3 bases are TGTGCCAGCAGCTTAGCAGGGGGCCACACTGAAGCTTTCTTT. Translating it yields CASSLAGGHTEAFF. Filled out from reference TRBV5-4 and TRBJ1-1, the complete variable domain reads ETGVTQSPTHLIKTRGQQVTLRCSSQSGHNTVSWYQQALGQGPQFIFQYYREEENGRGNFPPRFSGLQFPNYSSELNVNALELDDSALYLCASSLAGGHTEAFFGQGTRLTVV.

The chain links TRBV7-9 to TRBJ2-2; 7 nucleotides line up with TRBD2. Germline V gene data show CDR1 as SEHNR and CDR2 as FQNEAQ (reference sequence). Unmatched junction bases numbered 10, after V lost 5 bases and J lost 4 bases. The length of the CDR3 is 16 residues. The CDR3 loop reads CASSTSTGTITGELFF. The CDR3 coding sequence is TGTGCCAGCAGCACTTCGACCGGGACTATCACCGGGGAGCTGTTTTTT.

With respect to this clone: The junction departs from germline at one end; a sequencing error may be responsible. The chain employs TRBV5-1 and TRBJ2-7, with no clear D. The CDR3 runs to 14 residues. CDR1 is SGHRS and CDR2 is YFSETQ in the germline V gene. The CDR3: CAGSPPMKLYEQYF. Here the CDR3 DNA reads TGCGCCGGCAGCCCCCCTATGAAACTCTACGAGCAGTACTTC.

This chain links TRBV2 with TRBJ2-3; D remains unclear. This CDR3 comprises 13 residues. V was cut by 5 bases and J by 10 bases, with 16 bases left in between. Germline CDR1 and CDR2: SNHLY and FYNNEI. The CDR3 loop is CASSPGRVTAQYF. Written as DNA, the CDR3 is TGTGCCAGCAGTCCAGGCCGGGTCACTGCGCAGTATTTT.

The rearrangement links TRBV27 to TRBJ2-7; 11 bases are a match to TRBD1. Germline loops: CDR1 MNHEY, CDR2 SMNVEV (reference sequence). V shed 4 bases and J 6 bases; nucleotides not matched to a gene: 2. The CDR3 has 13 residues. The CDR3 region is CASSSGQGGEQYF. CDR3 nucleotides: TGTGCCAGCAGTTCGGGACAGGGGGGCGAGCAGTACTTC.

This chain connects TRBV11-2 to TRBJ2-5; no reliable D call. There are 13 residues in the CDR3. Deletions cut 7 bases from V and 1 base from J, with 10 bases between. Germline V gene data show CDR1 as SGHAT and CDR2 as FQNNGV. The CDR3 DNA reads as TGTGCCAGCACCCCTTTGGGCCAAGAGACCCAGTACTTC. This gives the protein CASTPLGQETQYF.

The rearrangement links TRBV11-3 to TRBJ2-1, with a tentative D call TRBD2 (6 bases). The CDR3 has 14 residues. V gave up 8 bases and J gave up 5 bases, with 16 bases separating them. The germline gives CDR1 SGHNT, CDR2 YENEEA. Written as DNA, the CDR3 is TGTGCCAGCCTCGGAGGGCCGGCGAACAATGAGCAGTTCTTC. Its translation: CASLGGPANNEQFF.

The chain has TRBV18 and TRBJ2-1; D not certain. This CDR3 region has 14 residues. V was shortened by 3 bases and J by 3 bases, with 9 bases between the two germline ends. Germline lookup yields CDR1 KGHSH and CDR2 LQKENI. In DNA form, the CDR3 reads TGTGCCAGCTCACCGTCAGGTAACTACAATGAGCAGTTCTTC. Translating gives CASSPSGNYNEQFF.

The V gene is TRBV5-4, the J gene TRBJ2-1; no definite D call. V lost 3 bases and J lost 0, with 10 bases in between. Per germline, CDR1 SGHNT and CDR2 YYREEE (reference sequence). CDR3 length: 15 residues. CDR3 DNA: TGTGCCAGCAGCTCCAGCGCTAGCTCCTACAATGAGCAGTTCTTC. Translating it yields CASSSSASSYNEQFF.

This clone has more than one count but fewer than ten. V usage is TRBV10-3 and J usage is TRBJ1-4; D possibly corresponds to TRBD1 (5 bases). This CDR3 comprises 15 residues. V was clipped by 0 bases and J by 3 bases, with 8 bases between them. CDR1 and CDR2 from the germline V gene are ENHRY and SYGVKD. The CDR3 loop reads CAISESGGSNEKLFF. CDR3 nucleotides: TGTGCCATCAGTGAGTCTGGGGGTTCTAATGAAAAACTGTTTTTT.

The chain is built from TRBV19 and TRBJ1-2; the match to TRBD1 covers 10 bases. V lost 6 bases and J lost 4; bases outside the gene matches: 11. The CDR3 spans 16 residues. Germline V gene sequence: CDR1 LNHDA, CDR2 SQIVND (reference sequence). The CDR3 sequence is CASSSGTGANSYGYTF. Here the CDR3 DNA reads TGTGCCAGTAGCTCCGGGACAGGGGCCAACAGCTATGGCTACACCTTC.

This chain joins TRBV30 and TRBJ1-4, with a tentative D call TRBD1 (6 bases). This CDR3 is built from 14 residues. Germline CDR1 reads GTSNPN; CDR2 reads SVGIG (reference sequence). V was pared by 0 bases and J by 7 bases, with 12 bases between. The CDR3 nucleotides read TGTGCCTGGAGTGTAGGAGGGGGGGGTGAAAAACTGTTTTTT. This encodes CAWSVGGGGEKLFF.

The rearrangement uses TRBV5-1 and TRBJ1-3; D possibly corresponds to TRBD1 (6 bases). In germline, CDR1 is SGHRS, CDR2 YFSETQ. The V end lost 4 bases, the J end lost 0 bases, and 11 bases lay between the germline ends. CDR3 length equals 15 residues. The CDR3 DNA is TGCGCCAGCAGCCCGGGACACAGCTCTGGAAACACCATATATTTT. Its translation: CASSPGHSSGNTIYF.

This clone has just a few counts. The rearrangement joins TRBV19 to TRBJ1-2; 7 nucleotides align to TRBD1. CDR1 is LNHDA, CDR2 SQIVND, per germline (reference sequence). The ends lost 1 base at V and 4 bases at J; junction bases unmatched: 6. The CDR3 has 15 amino acids. CDR3 sequence: CASSIGGQFSYGYTF. The DNA for the CDR3 is TGTGCCAGTAGTATAGGGGGACAGTTCAGCTATGGCTACACCTTC.

The J gene is TRBJ1-5, the V gene TRBV5-1; no reliable D call. Germline assignment: CDR1 SGHRS and CDR2 YFSETQ. The CDR3 runs 15 residues. V gave up 1 base and J gave up 7 bases, with 15 bases separating them. The CDR3: CASSLSDGRIQPQHF. DNA for the CDR3: TGCGCCAGCAGCTTGTCAGATGGGAGGATCCAGCCCCAGCATTTT.

V and J are TRBV2 and TRBJ1-3; 9 bases match TRBD1. Unmatched junction bases numbered 4, after V lost 6 bases and J lost 4 bases. There are 14 residues in the CDR3. The germline CDR1 and CDR2 sequences are SNHLY and FYNNEI. CDR3 in amino acids: CASRTGGVGNTIYF. The CDR3 DNA follows: TGTGCCAGCAGGACAGGGGGAGTCGGAAACACCATATATTTT.

As concerns this clone: At the DNA level, this CDR3 is encoded by other sequences in the same sample as well. J is TRBJ2-1 and V is TRBV30; no firm D call. Germline V gene data show CDR1 as GTSNPN and CDR2 as SVGIG (reference sequence). V shed 0 bases and J shed 13 bases, with 16 bases lying between them. This CDR3 region has 13 residues. CDR3 sequence (DNA): TGTGCCTGGAGTGTACTATGGACGGGTGAACAGTTCTTC. It specifies CAWSVLWTGEQFF.

The CDR3 region is CASSESYRGRASDEQFF. DNA of the CDR3: TGCGCCAGCAGTGAGTCGTATAGAGGGAGGGCCTCGGATGAGCAGTTCTTC. This chain uses TRBV10-2 with TRBJ2-1, with TRBD2 identical over 7 bases. The germline V gene encodes CDR1 WSHSY and CDR2 SAAADI. The CDR3 has 17 amino acids. Trimming at V came to 0 bases and at J to 8 bases, leaving 13 bases not matched to a gene.

Comment on this clone: Other DNA sequences in this specimen translate into the identical CDR3. This rearrangement joins TRBV9 to TRBJ2-3; 9 bases align to TRBD2. Germline lookup yields CDR1 SGDLS and CDR2 YYNGEE. The CDR3 covers 15 residues. Trimming cost V 2 bases and J 4 bases; bases outside gene matches: 5. CDR3 sequence: CASSVSGRGADTQYF. CDR3 nucleotides: TGTGCCAGCAGCGTTAGCGGGAGAGGCGCAGATACGCAGTATTTT.

The rearrangement links TRBV6-1 to TRBJ1-2, with D perhaps TRBD1 (6 bases). From germline, CDR1 is MNHNS and CDR2 SASEGT. This CDR3 contains 15 residues. The germline V and J ends were trimmed by 6 bases and 0 bases, with 14 bases remaining between them. The CDR3 nucleotides are TGTGCCAGCAGCCCCGGGACACAGGCTAACTATGGCTACACCTTC. Translated, it gives CASSPGTQANYGYTF.

Here the CDR3 reads CASSLVGVQGETQYF. CDR3 nucleotide sequence: TGCGCCAGCAGCTTGGTGGGGGTCCAAGGCGAGACCCAGTACTTC. The J gene is TRBJ2-5, the V gene TRBV5-1, with D tentatively TRBD1 or TRBD2 (5 bases each). The CDR3 has 15 amino acids. V lost 0 bases to trimming and J lost 5 bases, with 14 bases between them. In germline, CDR1 is SGHRS, CDR2 YFSETQ.